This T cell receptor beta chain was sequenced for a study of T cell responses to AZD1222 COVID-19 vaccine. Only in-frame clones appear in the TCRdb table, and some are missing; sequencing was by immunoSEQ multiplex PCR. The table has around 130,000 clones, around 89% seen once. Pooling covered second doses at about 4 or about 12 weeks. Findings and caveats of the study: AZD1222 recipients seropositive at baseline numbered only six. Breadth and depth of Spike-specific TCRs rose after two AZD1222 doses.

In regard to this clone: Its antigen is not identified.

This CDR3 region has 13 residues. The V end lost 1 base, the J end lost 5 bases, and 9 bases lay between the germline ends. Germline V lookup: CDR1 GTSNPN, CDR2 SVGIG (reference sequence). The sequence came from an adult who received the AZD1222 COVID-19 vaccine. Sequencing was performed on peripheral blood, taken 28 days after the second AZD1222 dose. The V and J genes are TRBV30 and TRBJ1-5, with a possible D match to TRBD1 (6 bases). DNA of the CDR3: TGTGCCTGGAGTGGGGACATGGATCAGCCCCAGCATTTT. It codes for CAWSGDMDQPQHF.